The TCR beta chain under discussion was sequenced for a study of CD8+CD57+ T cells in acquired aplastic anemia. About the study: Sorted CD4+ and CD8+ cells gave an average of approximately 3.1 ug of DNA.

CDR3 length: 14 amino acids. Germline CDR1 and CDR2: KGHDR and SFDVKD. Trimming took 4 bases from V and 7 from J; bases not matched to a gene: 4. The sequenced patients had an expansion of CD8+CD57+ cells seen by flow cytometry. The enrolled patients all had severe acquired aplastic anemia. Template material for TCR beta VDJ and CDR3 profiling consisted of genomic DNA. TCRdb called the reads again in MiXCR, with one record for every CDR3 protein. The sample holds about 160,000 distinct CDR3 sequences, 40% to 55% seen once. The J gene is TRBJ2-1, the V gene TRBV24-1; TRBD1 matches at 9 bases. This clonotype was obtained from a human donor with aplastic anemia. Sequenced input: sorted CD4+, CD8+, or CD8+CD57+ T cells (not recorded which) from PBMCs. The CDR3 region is CATSDRDRANEQFF. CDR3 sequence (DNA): TGTGCCACCAGTGACCGGGACAGGGCTAATGAGCAGTTCTTC.